Following are 3 T cell receptor beta chains from one sample sequenced in a study of blood T cells in healthy people across ages. A J-beta primer mix and a sample-barcoded 5' primer were used in a second PCR of roughly 7 to 12 cycles. Each CDR3 protein is one row after TCRdb ran MiXCR on the 5' RACE reads. The repertoire holds about 1.6 million distinct CDR3 sequences, with around 36% as singletons. The sequenced material came from blood. These receptors were obtained from a woman under 40 in good health.

A single count supports this clonotype. The CDR3 ends on some other residue instead of the conserved phenylalanine or tryptophan, so this is likely a read error. The V call is TRBV11-2, the J call TRBJ1-5; TRBD1 matches at 7 bases. This CDR3 region has 20 residues. The germline gives CDR1 SGHAT, CDR2 FQNNGV. V lost 5 bases, J lost 0 bases, and 19 bases stayed unmatched. In DNA form, the CDR3 reads TGTGCCAGCAGCCCCGGGGTCCGTGACAGGGATTCCCATAGCAATCAGCCCCAGCATTGT. Translating it yields CASSPGVRDRDSHSNQPQHC.

The V call is TRBV27, the J call TRBJ2-1; 11 positions match TRBD2. Germline CDR1 is MNHEY and CDR2 is SMNVEV (reference sequence). Trimming took 1 base from V and 2 from J; bases not matched to a gene: 7. This CDR3 is 18 amino acids long. The CDR3 sequence: CASSLWGSGGAPYNEQFF. The CDR3 nucleotides are TGTGCCAGCAGTTTATGGGGTAGCGGGGGGGCCCCCTACAATGAGCAGTTCTTC.

This clonotype was seen at least ten times. This chain connects TRBV5-1 to TRBJ2-7, with 12 nucleotides matching TRBD2. This CDR3 has 16 residues. Unmatched junction bases numbered 7, after V lost 0 bases and J lost 6 bases. Germline CDR1 and CDR2: SGHRS and YFSETQ. The CDR3 sequence: CASSLDAGLAGSEQYF. CDR3 nucleotides: TGCGCCAGCAGCTTGGACGCAGGACTAGCGGGAAGCGAGCAGTACTTC.